The 28 T cell receptor beta chains presented below share a single source sample, sequenced in a study of T-cell reconstitution after alpha-beta-depleted transplantation in children listed by TCRdb under 2016. Library method: PCR. For sequencing, an Illumina HiSeq 2500 was employed. TCR library preparation used molecular barcoding, with unique molecular identifiers applied to normalize quantification of the TCRbeta repertoire. TCRdb trimmed public reads at Q25 via fastp, called clones via MiXCR and kept in-frame beta chains. Rows are unified per CDR3 protein, each entry keeping the most common DNA and genes. The sample contains approximately 510,000 distinct CDR3 sequences, approximately 20% of them found a single time. Of the sample, over 3% is held by the ten largest clones. The starting material was PBMCs from the stem cell graft donor, obtained from the stem cell graft. These receptor sequences come from a human donor who donated a stem cell graft to a child with acute lymphoblastic leukemia.

This rearrangement joins TRBV20-1 to TRBJ1-3, with a tentative D call TRBD1 (6 bases). Germline CDR1 and CDR2: DFQATT and SNEGSKA (reference sequence). This CDR3 region has 15 residues. Trimming stripped 6 bases from V and 3 bases from J, with 18 bases between. This CDR3 reads CSAQHGGANGNTIYF. The CDR3 DNA is TGCAGTGCCCAGCACGGGGGCGCGAATGGAAACACCATATATTTT.

The J gene is TRBJ1-1, the V gene TRBV5-1, with TRBD1 as a possible D gene (5 bases). This CDR3 comprises 14 residues. Germline loops: CDR1 SGHRS, CDR2 YFSETQ. V lost 4 bases and J lost 0, with 10 bases in between. CDR3 region: CASSPGRMNTEAFF. DNA for the CDR3: TGCGCCAGCAGCCCGGGGCGAATGAACACTGAAGCTTTCTTT.

Only a few counts were recorded for this clonotype. This chain connects TRBV5-1 to TRBJ2-7; 12 bases are shared with TRBD2. CDR1 and CDR2 from the germline V gene are SGHRS and YFSETQ. V was clipped by 4 bases and J by 3 bases; unmatched bases: 5. The CDR3 runs 15 residues. CDR3 loop: CASSLGTSGLYEQYF. For the CDR3, the DNA is TGCGCCAGCAGCCTAGGGACTAGCGGGCTCTACGAGCAGTACTTC.

The J gene is TRBJ2-7, the V gene TRBV5-1; 10 bases agree with TRBD2. CDR1 SGHRS and CDR2 YFSETQ come from the germline V gene. J gave up 4 bases and V 4 bases, and 14 bases lay outside the gene matches. This CDR3 is built from 17 residues. The CDR3 DNA reads TGCGCCAGCAGCCCACCCCGGGGGCTAGCGGGAGAATACGAGCAGTACTTC. Amino acids: CASSPPRGLAGEYEQYF.

V and J are TRBV6-1 and TRBJ1-1; tentative D call: TRBD1 (5 bases). This CDR3 is 15 amino acids long. From germline, CDR1 is MNHNS and CDR2 SASEGT. V lost 6 bases and J 4 bases, leaving 18 bases between the germline ends. In DNA form, the CDR3 reads TGTGCCAGCAGGCGGGGGGGGACCAATCGCACTGAAGCTTTCTTT. As protein: CASRRGGTNRTEAFF.

This clonotype was seen just once. The gene calls are TRBV14 and TRBJ2-4, with D possibly matching TRBD1 (5 bases). The CDR3 is 16 amino acids. CDR1 is SGHDN, CDR2 FVKESK, per germline. The V gene lost 1 base and the J gene lost 1 base, with 11 bases spanning the gap. CDR3 loop: CASSQVSGFAKNIQYF. CDR3 bases: TGTGCCAGCAGCCAAGTCTCAGGGTTTGCCAAAAACATTCAGTACTTC.

The rearrangement links TRBV12-3 or TRBV12-4 to TRBJ2-2, with D perhaps being TRBD1 or TRBD2 (6 bases each). The CDR3 has 15 residues. Between the trimmed V and J ends, which lost 8 bases and 12 bases, there was a span of 25 bases. Here the CDR3 reads CASAPLQGGVRKLFF. DNA of the CDR3: TGTGCCAGCGCACCACTACAGGGAGGTGTCAGAAAGCTGTTTTTT.

This clonotype was counted only a few times. This chain connects TRBV27 to TRBJ2-1; 8 nucleotides match TRBD2. Trimming removed 7 bases from V and 8 bases from J; junction bases left unmatched: 10. Germline CDR1 MNHEY, CDR2 SMNVEV (reference sequence). CDR3 size: 14 residues. CDR3 region: CASIVGTSGDEQFF. DNA for the CDR3: TGTGCCAGCATTGTGGGGACTAGTGGTGATGAGCAGTTCTTC.

This clonotype has only one observation. This chain links TRBV28 with TRBJ2-7; the D gene could be TRBD1 or TRBD2 (5 bases each). The germline gives CDR1 MDHEN, CDR2 SYDVKM. V was clipped by 6 bases and J by 7 bases, with 16 bases between them. The CDR3 contains 13 residues. CDR3 in DNA: TGTGCCAGCAGCCCCCCCGGGACGGGGGAGCAGTACTTC. This encodes CASSPPGTGEQYF.

The gene calls are TRBV29-1 and TRBJ2-1, with TRBD1 identical over 9 bases. This CDR3 has 12 residues. Germline assignment: CDR1 SQVTM and CDR2 ANQGSEA. The ends lost 6 bases at V and 7 bases at J; junction bases unmatched: 4. The DNA for the CDR3 is TGCAGCGTCTCGGGACAGGGTAATGAGCAGTTCTTC. It is translated as CSVSGQGNEQFF.

The chain is built from TRBV7-9 and TRBJ2-7; 8 nucleotides align to TRBD1. The CDR3 is 14 residues long. Germline CDR1 and CDR2: SEHNR and FQNEAQ (reference sequence). V was pared by 6 bases and J by 2 bases, with 6 bases of the junction left unmatched. In DNA form, the CDR3 reads TGTGCCAGCAGTACTGAGACAGGGGCCTACGAGCAGTACTTC. Its protein is CASSTETGAYEQYF.

The gene calls are TRBV21-1 and TRBJ2-1; the table gives TRBD2 as D, unverified against the DNA. TRBV21-1 is deemed a pseudogene. The CDR3 totals 15 residues. Here the CDR3 reads CASETGGPSYNEQFF. The CDR3, as DNA: TGTGCCAGCGAGACGGGAGGGCCCTCCTACAATGAGCAGTTCTTC.

The chain uses TRBV11-2 and TRBJ2-2, with 12 positions matching TRBD2. There are 16 residues in the CDR3. Losses at the gene ends were 3 bases for V and 6 bases for J; bases not matched to a gene: 5. CDR1 and CDR2 (germline): SGHAT, FQNNGV. CDR3 loop: CASSFRGLAGPGELFF. CDR3 coding DNA: TGTGCCAGCAGCTTTCGGGGACTAGCGGGTCCCGGGGAGCTGTTTTTT.

To note about this clonotype: A read error may produce the germline difference seen at one junction end. The chain combines TRBV4-1 with TRBJ2-4; 7 bases line up with TRBD1. The CDR3 runs 14 residues. Germline loops: CDR1 MGHRA, CDR2 YSYEKL. The CDR3 protein is CASSQLLRAGGMDF. CDR3 coding DNA: TGCGCCAGCAGCCAGCTTCTTAGGGCAGGGGGTATGGACTTC.

This clonotype was detected only a few times. This rearrangement joins TRBV5-1 to TRBJ2-5; 9 bases fit TRBD2. The CDR3 contains 19 residues. Unmatched junction bases numbered 18, after V lost 4 bases and J lost 2 bases. The germline gives CDR1 SGHRS, CDR2 YFSETQ. CDR3: CASSPRGQRTSAGQETQYF. CDR3 sequence (DNA): TGCGCCAGCAGCCCGAGGGGACAGCGGACTAGCGCGGGACAAGAGACCCAGTACTTC.

This clonotype has a handful of counts. V is TRBV29-1 and J is TRBJ2-1, with 9 bases aligning to TRBD2. Looked up from germline, CDR1 is SQVTM and CDR2 is ANQGSEA. After removal of 2 bases from V and 8 bases from J, the junction contained 7 bases not matched to a gene. The CDR3 spans 14 residues. CDR3 coding DNA: TGCAGCGTTGAACGCGGGAGGGCCGGGGATGAGCAGTTCTTC. Its protein product is CSVERGRAGDEQFF.

A remark on this clonotype: The junction differs from germline at one of its ends, possibly a read error. V usage is TRBV20-1 and J usage is TRBJ2-3; D unclear. Germline CDR1 DFQATT, CDR2 SNEGSKA (reference sequence). The length of the CDR3 is 16 residues. The chain's CDR3 is CCARAPGPNVADTQYF. DNA for the CDR3: TGCTGTGCTAGAGCTCCAGGCCCCAACGTCGCAGATACGCAGTATTTT.

This clonotype came up a few times. The rearrangement uses TRBV6-1 and TRBJ2-7; a possible D gene is TRBD1 (5 bases). V was trimmed by 2 bases and J by 2 bases, leaving 19 bases between them. CDR1 and CDR2 (germline): MNHNS, SASEGT. The length of the CDR3 is 17 residues. This CDR3 is CASSETQRTWGPYEQYF. CDR3 in DNA: TGTGCCAGCAGTGAAACGCAAAGAACTTGGGGCCCCTACGAGCAGTACTTC.

The chain links TRBV7-2 to TRBJ1-5; D gene ambiguous. From germline, CDR1 is SGHTA and CDR2 FQGNSA. Trimming left V 0 bases short and J 6 bases short, with 6 bases between. The CDR3 is 13 amino acids. CDR3 nucleotide sequence: TGTGCCAGCAGCTTAGCTGACGGTCAGCCCCAGCATTTT. Protein sequence: CASSLADGQPQHF. The whole variable domain, filled in from reference TRBV7-2 and TRBJ1-5, reads GAGVSQSPSNKVTEKGKDVELRCDPISGHTALYWYRQSLGQGLEFLIYFQGNSAPDKSGLPSDRFSAERTGGSVSTLTIQRTQQEDSAVYLCASSLADGQPQHFGDGTRLSIL.

This clonotype was seen only a few times. J is TRBJ1-1 and V is TRBV24-1; 7 bases fit TRBD1. Germline CDR1 KGHDR, CDR2 SFDVKD. The CDR3 is 13 amino acids. V was pared by 11 bases and J by 1 base, with 6 bases of the junction left unmatched. CDR3 protein: CAIGDRRNTEAFF. In DNA, the CDR3 is TGTGCCATCGGGGACAGAAGGAACACTGAAGCTTTCTTT.

This clonotype was picked up a small number of times. The rearrangement uses TRBV10-1 and TRBJ2-2; TRBD1 is a possible D gene (6 bases). There are 17 residues in the CDR3. Per germline, CDR1 WNHNN and CDR2 SYGVQD (reference sequence). Between the trimmed V and J ends, which lost 1 base and 1 base, there was a span of 13 bases. The CDR3 is CASSELPKTGNTGELFF. Written as DNA, the CDR3 is TGCGCCAGCAGTGAGTTACCTAAGACAGGGAACACCGGGGAGCTGTTTTTT.

The V and J genes are TRBV13 and TRBJ1-2; 11 bases align to TRBD1. Germline CDR1 and CDR2: PRHDT and FYEKMQ (reference sequence). V was clipped by 5 bases and J by 4 bases; unmatched bases: 9. The CDR3 has 16 residues. CDR3 protein: CASSPQDRGRIYGYTF. CDR3 DNA sequence: TGTGCCAGCAGCCCGCAGGACAGGGGGCGAATCTATGGCTACACCTTC.

This clonotype was seen a handful of times. The chain uses TRBV6-2 or TRBV6-3 and TRBJ2-1; 11 bases align to TRBD2. There are 16 residues in the CDR3. V lost 2 bases to trimming and J lost 9 bases; unmatched junction nucleotides: 9. Germline values: CDR1 MNHEY, CDR2 SVGEGT. The DNA of the CDR3 is TGTGCCAGCAGTTACCCGACTAGCGGGGCCTCCACTGAGCAGTTCTTC. Translation gives CASSYPTSGASTEQFF.

The table lists this clonotype with many counts. The rearrangement links TRBV12-3 or TRBV12-4 to TRBJ1-1; D may be TRBD1 (5 bases). The V and J ends lost 8 bases and 3 bases respectively, with 13 bases between them. The CDR3 length is 13 residues. CDR3 DNA sequence: TGTGCCAGCGGGACTCCGGGGGACACTGAAGCTTTCTTT. It yields the protein CASGTPGDTEAFF.

This clonotype was recorded many times. The rearrangement uses TRBV24-1 and TRBJ2-1; maybe TRBD2 (5 bases). CDR3 length: 15 residues. V lost 5 bases, J lost 0 bases, and 10 bases lay in between. Germline V CDR1 and CDR2: KGHDR, SFDVKD. CDR3 in DNA: TGTGCCACCAGTGTAGAGGGTCGCTCCTACAATGAGCAGTTCTTC. This translates into CATSVEGRSYNEQFF.

This clonotype was seen a handful of times. The chain combines TRBV11-1 with TRBJ2-3, with a weak D call TRBD2 (6 bases). Germline V lookup: CDR1 SGHAT, CDR2 FQDESV (reference sequence). The CDR3 runs to 15 residues. V gave up 5 bases and J gave up 2 bases, with 14 bases separating them. The CDR3 bases are TGTGCCAGCAGCCCTAGGGACTCGAACACAGATACGCAGTATTTT. Its translation: CASSPRDSNTDTQYF.

This clonotype was seen a handful of times. The J gene is TRBJ2-1, the V gene TRBV7-6, with D perhaps matching TRBD2 (6 bases). Germline V gene lookup returns CDR1 SGHVS and CDR2 FNYEAQ. V was shortened by 6 bases and J by 4 bases, with 22 bases between the two germline ends. The CDR3 has 17 amino acids. The CDR3 sequence is CASSLRSGAGFYNEQFF. CDR3 coding DNA: TGTGCCAGCAGTTTAAGGTCCGGGGCGGGATTTTACAATGAGCAGTTCTTC.

This chain connects TRBV4-1 to TRBJ2-1; 12 bases align to TRBD2. The CDR3 loop spans 18 amino acids. The V gene end was trimmed by 4 bases and the J gene end by 0 bases; junction bases not matched to a gene: 7. Germline CDR1 MGHRA, CDR2 YSYEKL. The CDR3 spells CASSRGLAGKSSYNEQFF. Written as DNA, the CDR3 is TGCGCCAGCAGCCGCGGACTAGCGGGAAAGAGCTCCTACAATGAGCAGTTCTTC.